This TCR beta chain came from a study of T cell responses to AZD1222 COVID-19 vaccine. Study-wide background: Pooling of second doses given at about 4 or about 12 weeks was done.

Comment on this clone: Its antigen is currently unknown.

Study results and caveats: The donor group comprised mostly white British people and more females; the analysis possibly underestimated clonal diversity.

Generated by immunoSEQ multiplex PCR, the TCRdb table keeps only in-frame clones and is missing some. The data hold 150,000 to 180,000 clones, with roughly nine tenths observed a single time. Per germline, CDR1 SGHNT and CDR2 YYREEE (reference sequence). This CDR3 region has 14 residues. The V end was cut by 0 bases, the J end by 4 bases, with 8 bases between. The sample here was peripheral blood, taken on day 0 of AZD1222 vaccination. V is TRBV5-4 and J is TRBJ1-5; D is uncertain. This clonotype originated in an adult in good health. Here the CDR3 DNA reads TGTGCCAGCAGCTTGGCTGGGCTTAATCAGCCCCAGCATTTT. It yields the protein CASSLAGLNQPQHF.